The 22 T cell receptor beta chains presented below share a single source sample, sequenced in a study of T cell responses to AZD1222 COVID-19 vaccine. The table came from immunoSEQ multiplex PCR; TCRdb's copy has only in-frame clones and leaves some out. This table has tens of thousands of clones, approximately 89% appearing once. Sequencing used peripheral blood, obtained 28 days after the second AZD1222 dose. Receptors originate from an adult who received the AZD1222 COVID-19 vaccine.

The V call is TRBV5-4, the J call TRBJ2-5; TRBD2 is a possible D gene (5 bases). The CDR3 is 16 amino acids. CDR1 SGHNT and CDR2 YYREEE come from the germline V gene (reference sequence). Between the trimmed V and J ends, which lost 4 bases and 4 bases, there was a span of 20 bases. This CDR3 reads CASSVGVLEAGETQYF. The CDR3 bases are TGTGCCAGCAGCGTTGGGGTGCTAGAGGCGGGAGAGACCCAGTACTTC.

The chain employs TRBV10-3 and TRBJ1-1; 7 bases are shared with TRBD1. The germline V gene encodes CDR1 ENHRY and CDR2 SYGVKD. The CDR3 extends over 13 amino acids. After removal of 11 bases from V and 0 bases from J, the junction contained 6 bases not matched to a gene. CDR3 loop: CAVSGQMNTEAFF. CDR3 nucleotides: TGTGCCGTCTCGGGACAGATGAACACTGAAGCTTTCTTT.

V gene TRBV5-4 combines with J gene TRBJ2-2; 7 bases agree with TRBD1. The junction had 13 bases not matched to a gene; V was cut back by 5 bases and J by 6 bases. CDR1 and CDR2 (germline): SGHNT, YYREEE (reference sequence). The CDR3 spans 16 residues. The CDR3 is CASRKSGTAFAGELFF. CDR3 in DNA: TGTGCCAGCAGGAAATCGGGGACAGCCTTTGCCGGGGAGCTGTTTTTT.

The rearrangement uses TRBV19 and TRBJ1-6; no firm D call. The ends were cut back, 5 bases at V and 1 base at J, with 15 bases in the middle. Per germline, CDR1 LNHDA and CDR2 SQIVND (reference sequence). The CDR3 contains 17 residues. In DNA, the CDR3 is TGTGCCAGTAGTCCTGGAGCAGGAAGGTCCTATAATTCACCCCTCCACTTT. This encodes CASSPGAGRSYNSPLHF.

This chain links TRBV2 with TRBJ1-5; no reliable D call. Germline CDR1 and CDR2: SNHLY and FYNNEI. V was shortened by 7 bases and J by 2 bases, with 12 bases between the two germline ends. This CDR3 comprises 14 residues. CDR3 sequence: CASTPQFGNQPQHF. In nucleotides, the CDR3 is TGTGCCAGCACTCCTCAGTTTGGCAATCAGCCCCAGCATTTT. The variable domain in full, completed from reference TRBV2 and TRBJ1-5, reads EPEVTQTPSHQVTQMGQEVILRCVPISNHLYFYWYRQILGQKVEFLVSFYNNEISEKSEIFDDQFSVERPDGSNFTLKIRSTKLEDSAMYFCASTPQFGNQPQHFGDGTRLSIL.

CDR3 nucleotides: TGCAGTGCGTATAACACCGGGGAGCTGTTTTTT. It translates to CSAYNTGELFF. The chain employs TRBV20-1 and TRBJ2-2; D is uncertain. CDR3 length equals 11 residues. Germline V gives CDR1 DFQATT, CDR2 SNEGSKA (reference sequence). Trimming shortened V by 6 bases and J by 2 bases, and 4 bases separated the two germline ends.

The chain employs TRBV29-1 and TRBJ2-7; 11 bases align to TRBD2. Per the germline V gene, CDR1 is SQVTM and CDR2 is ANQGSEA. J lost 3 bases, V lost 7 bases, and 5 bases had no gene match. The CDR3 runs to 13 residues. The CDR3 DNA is TGCAGCGCTACTAGCGGGAGTATCTACGAGCAGTACTTC. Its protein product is CSATSGSIYEQYF.

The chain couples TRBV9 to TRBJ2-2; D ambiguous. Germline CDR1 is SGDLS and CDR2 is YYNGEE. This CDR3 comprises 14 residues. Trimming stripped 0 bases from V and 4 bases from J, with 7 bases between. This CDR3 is CASSVAGFTGELFF. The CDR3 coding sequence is TGTGCCAGCAGCGTAGCTGGGTTCACCGGGGAGCTGTTTTTT.

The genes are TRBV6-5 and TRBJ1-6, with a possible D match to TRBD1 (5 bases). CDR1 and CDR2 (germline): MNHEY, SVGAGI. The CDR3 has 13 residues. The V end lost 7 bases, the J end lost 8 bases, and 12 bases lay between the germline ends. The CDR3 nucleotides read TGTGCCAGCACCTTTGCACAGGATTCACCCCTCCACTTT. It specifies CASTFAQDSPLHF.

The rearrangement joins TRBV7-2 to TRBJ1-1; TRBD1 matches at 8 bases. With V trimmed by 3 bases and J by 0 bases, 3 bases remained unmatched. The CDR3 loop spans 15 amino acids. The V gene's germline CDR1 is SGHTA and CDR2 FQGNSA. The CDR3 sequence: CASSLGTGLNTEAFF. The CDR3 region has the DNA TGTGCCAGCAGCTTGGGGACAGGTCTGAACACTGAAGCTTTCTTT. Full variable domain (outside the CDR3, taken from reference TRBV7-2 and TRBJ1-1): GAGVSQSPSNKVTEKGKDVELRCDPISGHTALYWYRQSLGQGLEFLIYFQGNSAPDKSGLPSDRFSAERTGGSVSTLTIQRTQQEDSAVYLCASSLGTGLNTEAFFGQGTRLTVV.

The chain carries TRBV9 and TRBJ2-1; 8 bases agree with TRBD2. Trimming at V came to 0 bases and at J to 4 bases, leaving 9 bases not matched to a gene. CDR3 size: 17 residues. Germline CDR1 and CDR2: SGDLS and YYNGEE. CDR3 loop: CASSVGAGGLHYNEQFF. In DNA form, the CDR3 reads TGTGCCAGCAGCGTAGGGGCGGGGGGCCTCCATTACAATGAGCAGTTCTTC.

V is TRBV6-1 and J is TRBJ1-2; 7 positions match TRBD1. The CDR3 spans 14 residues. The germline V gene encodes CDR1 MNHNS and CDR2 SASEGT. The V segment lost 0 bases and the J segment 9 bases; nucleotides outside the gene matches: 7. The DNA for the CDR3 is TGTGCCAGCAGTGAAGCTGGACAGGTTGAGAGCTACACCTTC. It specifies CASSEAGQVESYTF.

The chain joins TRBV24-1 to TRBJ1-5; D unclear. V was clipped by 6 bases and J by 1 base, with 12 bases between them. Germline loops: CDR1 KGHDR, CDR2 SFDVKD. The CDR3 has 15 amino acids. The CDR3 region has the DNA TGTGCCACCAGTTCCGGAGGAATGAGCAATCAGCCCCAGCATTTT. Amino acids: CATSSGGMSNQPQHF.

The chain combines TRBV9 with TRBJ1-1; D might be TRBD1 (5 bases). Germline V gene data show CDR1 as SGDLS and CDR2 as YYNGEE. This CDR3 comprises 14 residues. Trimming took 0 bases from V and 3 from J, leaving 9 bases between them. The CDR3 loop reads CASSVEDIDTEAFF. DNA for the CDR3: TGTGCCAGCAGCGTAGAGGACATCGACACTGAAGCTTTCTTT.

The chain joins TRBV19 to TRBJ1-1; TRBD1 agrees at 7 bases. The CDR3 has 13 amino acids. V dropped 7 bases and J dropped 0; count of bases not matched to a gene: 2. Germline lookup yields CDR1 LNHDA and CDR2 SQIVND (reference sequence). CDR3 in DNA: TGTGCCAGTAAAGACAGGGTGAACACTGAAGCTTTCTTT. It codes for CASKDRVNTEAFF.

The CDR3 spells CASSSGQGTEAFF. The CDR3 DNA reads as TGTGCCAGCAGCTCCGGACAGGGGACTGAAGCTTTCTTT. V and J are TRBV7-3 and TRBJ1-1; 9 nucleotides match TRBD1. This CDR3 contains 13 residues. The V segment lost 4 bases and the J segment 5 bases; nucleotides outside the gene matches: 2. The germline V gene encodes CDR1 SGHTA and CDR2 FQGTGA.

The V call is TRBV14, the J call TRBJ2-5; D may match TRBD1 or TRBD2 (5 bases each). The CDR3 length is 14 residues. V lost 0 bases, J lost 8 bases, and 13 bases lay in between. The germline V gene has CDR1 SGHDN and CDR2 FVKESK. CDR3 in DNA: TGTGCCAGCAGCCAAGAGGGGACCTACAGTACCCAGTACTTC. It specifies CASSQEGTYSTQYF.

The CDR3 loop reads CASSPLTGFETPGELFF. CDR3 DNA sequence: TGTGCCAGCTCACCACTAACGGGATTTGAGACTCCCGGGGAGCTGTTTTTT. The chain links TRBV18 to TRBJ2-2, with D perhaps TRBD2 (5 bases). The CDR3 extends over 17 amino acids. The germline V gene encodes CDR1 KGHSH and CDR2 LQKENI. Trimming stripped 1 base from V and 6 bases from J, with 18 bases between.

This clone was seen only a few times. Here the CDR3 DNA reads TGTGCCAGCAGCCTTACAGGGGGAACCTACAATGAGCAGTTCTTC. It is translated as CASSLTGGTYNEQFF. The chain combines TRBV7-9 with TRBJ2-1, with TRBD1 matching over 8 bases. Germline values: CDR1 SEHNR, CDR2 FQNEAQ (reference sequence). V gave up 5 bases and J gave up 2 bases; unmatched junction bases: 5. This CDR3 has 15 amino acids.

The CDR3 reads CASRKGQGVTGELFF. CDR3 bases: TGTGCCAGCAGAAAAGGACAGGGTGTCACCGGGGAGCTGTTTTTT. The chain has TRBV6-5 and TRBJ2-2; the match to TRBD1 covers 8 bases. Germline CDR1 and CDR2: MNHEY and SVGAGI. J gave up 4 bases and V 6 bases, and 7 bases lay outside the gene matches. CDR3 length: 15 amino acids.

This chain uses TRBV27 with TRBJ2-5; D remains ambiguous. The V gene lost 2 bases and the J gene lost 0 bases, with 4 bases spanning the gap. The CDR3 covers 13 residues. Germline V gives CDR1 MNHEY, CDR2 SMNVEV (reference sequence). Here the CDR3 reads CASSLSHQETQYF. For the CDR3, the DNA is TGTGCCAGCAGTTTAAGCCACCAAGAGACCCAGTACTTC.

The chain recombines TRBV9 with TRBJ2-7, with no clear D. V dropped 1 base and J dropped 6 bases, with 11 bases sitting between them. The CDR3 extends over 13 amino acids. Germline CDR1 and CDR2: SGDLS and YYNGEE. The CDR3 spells CASSVTPVSEQYF. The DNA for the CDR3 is TGTGCCAGCAGCGTAACCCCAGTAAGCGAGCAGTACTTC.